What follows are 10 T cell receptor beta chains derived from one specimen sequenced in a study of blood T cell repertoires in COVID-19. Sequencing was performed with immunoSEQ multiplex PCR; in TCRdb, only in-frame clones are kept and a portion is missing. The table has fewer than 100,000 clones, 70% to 90% seen once. The sequencing input was peripheral blood. Receptors were obtained from a man between 65 and 79 years old with acute or convalescent COVID-19.

V is TRBV5-1 and J is TRBJ2-7; D perhaps matches TRBD1 (7 bases). There are 14 residues in the CDR3. Germline values: CDR1 SGHRS, CDR2 YFSETQ. V was clipped by 5 bases and J by 9 bases, with 21 bases between them. The CDR3 DNA reads as TGCGCCAGCAGTCGTGATGTAGGAGGGACAGTGCAGTACTTC. Amino acids: CASSRDVGGTVQYF.

The rearrangement joins TRBV5-4 to TRBJ2-1; weak D call: TRBD1 (6 bases). The CDR3 extends over 17 amino acids. The germline CDR1 and CDR2 sequences are SGHNT and YYREEE (reference sequence). V lost 4 bases and J 5 bases, leaving 22 bases between the germline ends. The CDR3 loop reads CASSPGVGGGINNEQFF. CDR3 bases: TGTGCCAGCAGCCCTGGGGTTGGGGGCGGAATTAACAATGAGCAGTTCTTC.

The chain joins TRBV7-6 to TRBJ2-1; 8 nucleotides line up with TRBD2. This CDR3 has 15 residues. Germline lookup yields CDR1 SGHVS and CDR2 FNYEAQ. Trimming at V came to 5 bases and at J to 6 bases, leaving 9 bases not matched to a gene. CDR3 DNA sequence: TGTGCCAGCAGCCCCGGGACTAGAGAAGGCAATGAGCAGTTCTTC. Its translation: CASSPGTREGNEQFF.

The table lists this clone with a count of one. Possible read error: a much larger clone is one base away. The rearrangement links TRBV11-3 to TRBJ2-3; 10 nucleotides line up with TRBD2. Trimming removed 3 bases from V and 1 base from J; junction bases left unmatched: 1. CDR1 and CDR2 (germline): SGHNT, YENEEA. CDR3 size: 15 residues. The CDR3, as DNA: TGTGCCAGCAGCTTCGGGACTAGCGGCACAGATACGCAGTATTTT. Translated: CASSFGTSGTDTQYF.

The J gene is TRBJ2-3, the V gene TRBV6-1; D is perhaps TRBD2 (7 bases). The CDR3 runs to 16 residues. Germline CDR1 and CDR2: MNHNS and SASEGT. V lost 4 bases, J lost 2 bases, and 16 bases lay in between. DNA for the CDR3: TGTGCCAGCAGTGCTAATACGGGGGGACACACAGATACGCAGTATTTT. Translated: CASSANTGGHTDTQYF.

The CDR3 nucleotides are TGTGCCAGCAGTCCGGGGGGACAGGGTAGCTGGGAGCTGTTTTTT. This sequence encodes CASSPGGQGSWELFF. The genes are TRBV28 and TRBJ2-2; 9 positions agree with TRBD1. After removal of 5 bases from V and 9 bases from J, the junction contained 10 bases not matched to a gene. The germline gives CDR1 MDHEN, CDR2 SYDVKM. This CDR3 comprises 15 residues.

The chain uses TRBV7-9 and TRBJ2-7; TRBD1 matches at 7 bases. Trimming cost V 5 bases and J 1 base; bases outside gene matches: 5. The CDR3 is made up of 14 amino acids. Germline values: CDR1 SEHNR, CDR2 FQNEAQ (reference sequence). CDR3 residues: CASSTPGQSYEQYF. The CDR3 bases are TGTGCCAGCAGCACCCCGGGACAGTCCTACGAGCAGTACTTC.

This chain links TRBV9 with TRBJ2-1; the D gene is possibly TRBD1 (6 bases). V was cut by 4 bases and J by 6 bases, with 14 bases left in between. Germline assignment: CDR1 SGDLS and CDR2 YYNGEE. CDR3 length equals 14 residues. CDR3 loop: CASSQPQGFNEQFF. The CDR3 bases are TGTGCCAGCAGCCAACCCCAGGGGTTCAATGAGCAGTTCTTC.

Comments on this clone: The same CDR3 is also encoded by other DNA sequences in this sample. The chain joins TRBV9 to TRBJ2-3, with D possibly TRBD2 on 6 matching bases. CDR1 is SGDLS and CDR2 is YYNGEE in the germline V gene. The CDR3 length is 15 residues. With 3 bases removed from V and 2 bases from J, the gap between germline ends came to 13 bases. Here the CDR3 reads CASSAGLFSTDTQYF. CDR3 bases: TGTGCCAGCAGCGCGGGACTTTTCTCCACAGATACGCAGTATTTT.

V usage is TRBV3-1 (or the pseudogene TRBV3-2) and J usage is TRBJ1-1; tentative D call: TRBD1 (5 bases). This CDR3 is built from 14 residues. V dropped 4 bases and J dropped 1 base, with 10 bases sitting between them. Germline V gives CDR1 LGHDT, CDR2 YNNKEL (reference sequence). The CDR3 DNA sequence: TGTGCCAGCAGCCTAAGGGGTACGAACACTGAAGCTTTCTTT. Translation gives CASSLRGTNTEAFF.